This T cell receptor beta chain was sequenced during a study of sequential checkpoint blockade in melanoma. As for treatment: randomized to nivolumab then ipilimumab (arm A) or the reverse (arm B). The data were produced by immunoSEQ multiplex PCR, yet TCRdb's version contains in-frame clones alone and is incomplete. This table holds around 39,000 clones, 70% to 90% found once. The V segment lost 6 bases and the J segment 3 bases; nucleotides outside the gene matches: 6. CDR3 length equals 14 residues. CDR1 and CDR2 from the germline V gene are MNHEY and SMNVEV (reference sequence). This clonotype was sampled from a human donor with melanoma. Here the sequenced sample was CD8+ T cells sorted from blood (inferred from file names), taken from a patient given nivolumab and ipilimumab in sequence. The rearrangement joins TRBV27 to TRBJ2-7; 9 bases align to TRBD1. The CDR3 loop is CASSWGTGIYEQYF. The DNA for the CDR3 is TGTGCCAGCAGCTGGGGGACAGGGATCTACGAGCAGTACTTC.